These 2 T cell receptor beta chains originate from one sample sequenced in a study of T cells in Graves' hyperthyroidism and ophthalmopathy. Amplification of TCR beta CDR3 regions was performed using RNA transcripts as template. The HTBI primer set drove a first-round RT-PCR of the TCR CDR3. From the multiplex PCR reads, TCRdb called clonotypes with MiXCR, one entry per CDR3 protein. The sample lists roughly 93,000 distinct CDR3 sequences, just over 50% seen once, with roughly 26% in the top ten. The sequenced material came from blood. These receptors were collected from a woman aged 40 to 49 with Graves' hyperthyroidism.

There are a few counts of this clonotype. The J gene is TRBJ1-5, the V gene TRBV9, with D hard to call. Germline loops: CDR1 SGDLS, CDR2 YYNGEE. V was pared by 2 bases and J by 2 bases, with 5 bases between. This CDR3 is 13 amino acids long. The CDR3: CASSVPGNQPQHF. CDR3 DNA sequence: TGTGCCAGCAGCGTCCCTGGCAATCAGCCCCAGCATTTT. Looking up the rest from reference TRBV9 and TRBJ1-5 gives the full variable domain: DSGVTQTPKHLITATGQRVTLRCSPRSGDLSVYWYQQSLDQGLQFLIQYYNGEERAKGNILERFSAQQFPDLHSELNLSSLELGDSALYFCASSVPGNQPQHFGDGTRLSIL.

This clonotype showed up many times. The chain employs TRBV29-1 and TRBJ2-5, with D unresolved. The CDR3 is made up of 13 amino acids. The V end lost 2 bases, the J end lost 1 base, and 8 bases lay between the germline ends. CDR1 is SQVTM, CDR2 ANQGSEA, per germline. CDR3 region: CSVERVVQETQYF. CDR3 nucleotide sequence: TGCAGCGTTGAAAGGGTGGTCCAAGAGACCCAGTACTTC.